The T cell receptor (beta chain) under discussion was sequenced for a study of CD8 T cells in ankylosing spondylitis. Overall study results and limits: Reportedly, disease-linked clones are significantly enriched in ankylosing spondylitis patients' matched synovial fluid.

Via MiXCR, TCRdb re-called the 5' RACE reads, giving one row per CDR3 protein. The sample shows 250,000 to 300,000 distinct CDR3 sequences, 15% to 20% of them seen only once. This clonotype was counted between two and nine times. Its target is not known. The J segment lost 1 base and the V segment lost 4 bases, leaving 5 bases of the junction unmatched. The CDR3 runs to 16 residues. The germline V gene encodes CDR1 SGHDT and CDR2 YYEEEE. The V call is TRBV5-6, the J call TRBJ2-2; TRBD2 aligns across 9 bases. The receptor comes from a male donor with ankylosing spondylitis or in good health (not recorded which). The sequencing sample was made of blood, either unsorted or a sorted T cell fraction (not recorded which). CDR3 sequence reads: CASSAAGGMNTGELFF. The CDR3 coding sequence is TGTGCCAGCAGCGCGGCGGGGGGGATGAACACCGGGGAGCTGTTTTTT.